This passage covers 5 T cell receptor beta chains from one sample sequenced in a study of B cell selection in AIRE deficiency. Assay used: immunoSEQ multiplex PCR; TCRdb lists only in-frame clones, some missing. The sample comprises tens of thousands of clones, nearly 98% of which are singletons, and approximately 0.22% rests with the top ten. Sorting defined conventional CD4 T cells as CD4+CD127+. The sequencing sample was made of conventional CD4+ T cells sorted from PBMCs. Receptor source: a human donor with AIRE deficiency.

The chain employs TRBV6-1 and TRBJ1-3, with TRBD1 as a possible D gene (5 bases). CDR3 length equals 15 residues. The V gene lost 4 bases and the J gene lost 0 bases, with 10 bases spanning the gap. CDR1 is MNHNS, CDR2 SASEGT, per germline. CDR3 region: CASSGGGASGNTIYF. CDR3 DNA: TGTGCCAGCAGTGGAGGTGGGGCCTCTGGAAACACCATATATTTT.

The gene calls are TRBV5-4 and TRBJ2-3, with D uncertain. The germline gives CDR1 SGHNT, CDR2 YYREEE (reference sequence). Trimming took off 2 bases at V and 4 bases at J, with 11 bases between the two ends. The CDR3 is made up of 14 amino acids. The CDR3 sequence: CASSLYGRSDTQYF. The CDR3 nucleotides are TGTGCCAGCAGCTTATATGGCAGATCAGATACGCAGTATTTT.

This chain links TRBV18 with TRBJ2-5, with TRBD1 matching over 9 bases. The length of the CDR3 is 17 residues. The germline CDR1 and CDR2 sequences are KGHSH and LQKENI. J lost 2 bases, V lost 0 bases, and 7 bases had no gene match. The CDR3 DNA follows: TGTGCCAGCTCACCACCGTACGGGACAGGGATTCAAGAGACCCAGTACTTC. This translates into CASSPPYGTGIQETQYF.

The genes are TRBV2 and TRBJ2-3; 12 bases are a match to TRBD2. The CDR3 spans 14 residues. Trimming removed 10 bases from V and 1 base from J; junction bases left unmatched: 3. Germline lookup yields CDR1 SNHLY and CDR2 FYNNEI. The CDR3 protein is CATSSGGGTDTQYF. Written as DNA, the CDR3 is TGTGCCACCTCTAGCGGGGGGGGCACAGATACGCAGTATTTT.

The chain employs TRBV18 and TRBJ1-5; D gene uncertain. The V end was cut by 2 bases, the J end by 3 bases, with 11 bases between. This CDR3 spans 15 amino acids. Germline loops: CDR1 KGHSH, CDR2 LQKENI. DNA for the CDR3: TGTGCCAGCTCACCAGGTCCGGGGAACAATCAGCCCCAGCATTTT. Translating gives CASSPGPGNNQPQHF.